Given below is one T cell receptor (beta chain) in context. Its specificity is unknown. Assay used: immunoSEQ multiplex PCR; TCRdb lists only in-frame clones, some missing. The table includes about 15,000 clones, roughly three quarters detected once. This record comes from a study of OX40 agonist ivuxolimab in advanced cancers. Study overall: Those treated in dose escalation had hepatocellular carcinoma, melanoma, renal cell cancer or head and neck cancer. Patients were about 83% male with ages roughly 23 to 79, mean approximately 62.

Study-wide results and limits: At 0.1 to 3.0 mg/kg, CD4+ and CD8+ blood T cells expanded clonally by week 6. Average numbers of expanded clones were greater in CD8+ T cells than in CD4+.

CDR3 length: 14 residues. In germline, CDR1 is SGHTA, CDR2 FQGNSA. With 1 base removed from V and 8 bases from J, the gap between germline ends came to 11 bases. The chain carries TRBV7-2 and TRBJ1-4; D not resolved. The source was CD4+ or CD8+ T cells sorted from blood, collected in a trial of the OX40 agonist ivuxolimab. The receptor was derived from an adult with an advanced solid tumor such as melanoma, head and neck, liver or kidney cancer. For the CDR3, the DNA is TGTGCCAGCAGCTTAGTACCAAAGGGAGAAAAACTGTTTTTT. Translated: CASSLVPKGEKLFF.